In this sample, the clone carrying this T cell receptor (beta chain) turned up a few times. Using its own MiXCR run on the RT-PCR reads, TCRdb lists one record per CDR3 protein. Of 550,000 to 750,000 distinct CDR3 sequences listed, 11% to 15% are singletons. The sequence was obtained from a female donor in good health, serving as a healthy control. What was sequenced was memory CD4+ T cells from blood.

CDR3 sequence reads: CASSSPGTGGNTIYF. CDR3 nucleotide sequence: TGTGCCAGCAGCTCCCCCGGGACAGGGGGCAACACCATATATTTT. J is TRBJ1-3 and V is TRBV9; 12 nucleotides line up with TRBD1. Germline CDR1 reads SGDLS; CDR2 reads YYNGEE. The length of the CDR3 is 15 residues. The J segment lost 7 bases and the V segment lost 4 bases, leaving 6 bases of the junction unmatched.